The 21 T cell receptor beta chains below all came from one sample that was sequenced in a study of blood T cells in healthy people across ages. A second PCR of 7 to 11 cycles used a sample-barcoded 5' primer and a J-beta primer mix. One entry per CDR3 protein results from TCRdb running MiXCR on the 5' RACE reads. The repertoire has about 940,000 distinct CDR3 sequences, about 48% of them found once; the top ten carry roughly 13%. Sequencing used blood. All receptors come from a man aged 25-45 years in good health.

This rearrangement joins TRBV6-5 to TRBJ2-1, with D perhaps being TRBD1 or TRBD2 (6 bases each). Trimming took off 6 bases at V and 5 bases at J, with 26 bases between the two ends. The CDR3 sequence is 18 residues long. Germline V CDR1 and CDR2: MNHEY, SVGAGI. The DNA for the CDR3 is TGTGCCAGCAGCTTCACTAATTATATAGGGGGGCAAAACAATGAGCAGTTCTTC. Protein: CASSFTNYIGGQNNEQFF.

CDR3 coding DNA: TGTGCCAGCAGTGACATAACAGGGGCCTCCTACGAGCAGTACTTC. Protein sequence: CASSDITGASYEQYF. V and J are TRBV6-1 and TRBJ2-7; TRBD1 agrees at 7 bases. The CDR3 runs 15 residues. Per the germline V gene, CDR1 is MNHNS and CDR2 is SASEGT. J gave up 0 bases and V 3 bases, and 5 bases lay outside the gene matches.

The chain recombines TRBV14 with TRBJ1-6, with D maybe TRBD1 (6 bases). V dropped 3 bases and J dropped 6 bases, with 18 bases sitting between them. The CDR3 spans 17 residues. Germline loops: CDR1 SGHDN, CDR2 FVKESK. The CDR3 sequence: CASSQFAGTQGNSPLHF. Here the CDR3 DNA reads TGTGCCAGCAGCCAGTTCGCCGGGACACAGGGTAATTCACCCCTCCACTTT.

CDR3 sequence reads: CASSLQNPGTGDGYTF. CDR3 DNA: TGTGCCAGCAGCCTTCAAAATCCCGGGACAGGGGACGGCTACACCTTC. The chain is built from TRBV4-2 and TRBJ1-2; the match to TRBD1 covers 10 bases. V was pared by 4 bases and J by 8 bases, with 13 bases of the junction left unmatched. This CDR3 contains 16 residues. Germline CDR1 LGHNA, CDR2 YNFKEQ.

This chain connects TRBV20-1 to TRBJ2-7; 9 positions match TRBD1. The V and J ends lost 8 bases and 3 bases, in that order; junction bases with no gene match: 8. Germline CDR1 and CDR2: DFQATT and SNEGSKA (reference sequence). The CDR3 runs to 13 residues. The CDR3 spells CSSRGQGFYEQYF. CDR3 nucleotide sequence: TGCAGTTCCCGGGGACAGGGATTCTACGAGCAGTACTTC.

This clonotype has only a few counts. The chain has TRBV4-2 and TRBJ2-3, with a possible D match to TRBD2 (6 bases). V was cut by 0 bases and J by 1 base, with 17 bases left in between. Per germline, CDR1 LGHNA and CDR2 YNFKEQ. The CDR3 contains 18 residues. The CDR3 DNA reads TGTGCCAGCAGCCAAGATTTCAAGGGGTGGGGGGGCACAGATACGCAGTATTTT. This gives the protein CASSQDFKGWGGTDTQYF.

The chain has TRBV27 and TRBJ2-5; the D gene is possibly TRBD2 (6 bases). Deletions cut 2 bases from V and 1 base from J, with 14 bases between. Germline lookup yields CDR1 MNHEY and CDR2 SMNVEV (reference sequence). This CDR3 is 16 amino acids long. The CDR3 region has the DNA TGTGCCAGCAGTTTAGGCTGGGGACTCGGCCAAGAGACCCAGTACTTC. Amino acids: CASSLGWGLGQETQYF.

This clonotype was counted ten times or more. This chain links TRBV20-1 with TRBJ1-1; a possible D gene is TRBD1 (6 bases). The CDR3 consists of 13 residues. V gave up 6 bases and J gave up 3 bases, with 14 bases separating them. Per the germline V gene, CDR1 is DFQATT and CDR2 is SNEGSKA (reference sequence). CDR3 sequence: CSATRGADTEAFF. The CDR3 nucleotides read TGCAGTGCCACCAGGGGTGCCGACACTGAAGCTTTCTTT.

The genes are TRBV4-2 and TRBJ2-5; D may be TRBD1 (6 bases). The ends were cut back, 4 bases at V and 0 bases at J, with 18 bases in the middle. This CDR3 is built from 17 residues. Germline V CDR1 and CDR2: LGHNA, YNFKEQ. The CDR3 loop reads CASSPAGALGNQETQYF. CDR3 coding DNA: TGTGCCAGCAGCCCGGCAGGGGCCCTCGGGAACCAAGAGACCCAGTACTTC.

A note on this clonotype: The germline gene is not matched at one end of the junction; a read error may be the cause. The J gene is TRBJ2-1, the V gene TRBV7-7; D is unclear. This CDR3 has 15 residues. CDR1 SSHAT and CDR2 FNYEAQ come from the germline V gene (reference sequence). The CDR3 DNA sequence: TGTGCTAGCAGCGTTTCACTCAGCTCCTACAATGAGCAGTTCTTC. Translated, it gives CASSVSLSSYNEQFF.

The CDR3 region has the DNA TGTGCCATCAGTGTTCAAGGAGCGGATACGCAGTATTTT. Its translation: CAISVQGADTQYF. This chain uses TRBV10-3 with TRBJ2-3; no reliable D call. This CDR3 is 13 amino acids long. Germline V gene lookup returns CDR1 ENHRY and CDR2 SYGVKD. V gave up 4 bases and J gave up 6 bases, with 11 bases separating them.

Comment on this clonotype: A read error may account for a junction end that differs from germline. The chain has TRBV20-1 and TRBJ2-1, with 9 bases lining up with TRBD2. CDR1 is DFQATT and CDR2 is SNEGSKA in the germline V gene (reference sequence). The CDR3 length is 17 residues. The CDR3 is CSAKAGGRLSSYNKQFF. Here the CDR3 DNA reads TGCAGTGCTAAAGCGGGGGGCCGACTGAGCTCCTACAATAAGCAGTTCTTC.

As for this clonotype: A much larger clone sits a single nucleotide away, making a read error possible. CDR3 amino acids: CATSDLAGGADRQYF. For the CDR3, the DNA is TGTGCCACCAGTGATCTAGCGGGGGGCGCAGATAGGCAGTATTTT. The V gene is TRBV24-1, the J gene TRBJ2-3; TRBD2 matches at 11 bases. The CDR3 extends over 15 amino acids. Germline V gene lookup returns CDR1 KGHDR and CDR2 SFDVKD.

This chain uses TRBV12-3 or TRBV12-4 with TRBJ1-2, with D possibly matching TRBD1 (5 bases). The CDR3 is made up of 14 amino acids. V was pared by 1 base and J by 6 bases, with 12 bases between. Here the CDR3 reads CASSLEAGTDGYTF. For the CDR3, the DNA is TGTGCCAGCAGTTTAGAAGCGGGGACCGATGGCTACACCTTC.

This chain connects TRBV7-2 to TRBJ1-4; unclear D gene. Germline CDR1 reads SGHTA; CDR2 reads FQGNSA. Trimming took 5 bases from V and 6 from J, leaving 13 bases between them. CDR3 length equals 14 residues. CDR3 sequence (DNA): TGTGCCAGCAGCCCGGACGGAAAAGATGAAAAACTGTTTTTT. Encoded protein: CASSPDGKDEKLFF. Full variable domain (outside the CDR3, taken from reference TRBV7-2 and TRBJ1-4): GAGVSQSPSNKVTEKGKDVELRCDPISGHTALYWYRQSLGQGLEFLIYFQGNSAPDKSGLPSDRFSAERTGGSVSTLTIQRTQQEDSAVYLCASSPDGKDEKLFFGSGTQLSVL.

A remark on this clonotype: The junction and the germline gene differ at one end; a read error may be behind it. V usage is TRBV11-1 and J usage is TRBJ2-1, with 14 nucleotides matching TRBD2. This CDR3 is built from 16 residues. Germline assignment: CDR1 SGHAT and CDR2 FQDESV (reference sequence). Here the CDR3 reads CAGSWTSGGSYNEQFF. CDR3 nucleotide sequence: TGTGCCGGCAGCTGGACTAGCGGGGGGTCCTACAATGAGCAGTTCTTC.

The sample holds a few counts of this clonotype. The chain couples TRBV3-1 to TRBJ1-4; no clear D gene. This CDR3 is 13 amino acids long. Trimming removed 4 bases at V and 14 bases at J, with 17 bases between. Germline CDR1 reads LGHDT; CDR2 reads YNNKEL (reference sequence). In nucleotides, the CDR3 is TGTGCCAGCAGCCCCCAGGAGGCCTTCCAGCTGTTTTTT. Its translation: CASSPQEAFQLFF.

This clonotype was seen a few times. The rearrangement uses TRBV6-1 and TRBJ2-1; D is possibly TRBD1 (5 bases). There are 13 residues in the CDR3. Germline V gene sequence: CDR1 MNHNS, CDR2 SASEGT. The V end was cut by 7 bases, the J end by 2 bases, with 9 bases between. CDR3 DNA sequence: TGTGCCAGCAAGGACACCCCCTACAATGAGCAGTTCTTC. Protein product: CASKDTPYNEQFF.

The chain joins TRBV4-3 to TRBJ2-5; TRBD2 agrees at 7 bases. The CDR3 runs 15 residues. V lost 1 base and J lost 11; bases outside the gene matches: 13. CDR1 is LGHNA and CDR2 is YSLEER in the germline V gene. The CDR3, as DNA: TGCGCCAGCAGCCAAGTAAGCGGGGTGGGTAATGAGCAGTACTTC. This sequence encodes CASSQVSGVGNEQYF.

This clonotype was seen a few times. V gene TRBV7-9 combines with J gene TRBJ2-5; TRBD2 agrees at 9 bases. This CDR3 spans 15 amino acids. Losses at the gene ends were 3 bases for V and 5 bases for J; bases not matched to a gene: 7. CDR1 and CDR2 from the germline V gene are SEHNR and FQNEAQ (reference sequence). Here the CDR3 DNA reads TGTGCCAGCAGCTTCCCTAGCGGGGTACTGGAGACCCAGTACTTC. Its protein is CASSFPSGVLETQYF.

The V and J genes are TRBV11-2 and TRBJ2-3, with TRBD1 identical over 8 bases. J lost 4 bases, V lost 5 bases, and 14 bases had no gene match. The CDR3 sequence is 17 residues long. The germline gives CDR1 SGHAT, CDR2 FQNNGV. CDR3 DNA sequence: TGTGCCAGCAGCGATCCCCTAGGACAGGGTTCTTCAGATACGCAGTATTTT. This encodes CASSDPLGQGSSDTQYF. The whole variable domain, remainder taken from reference TRBV11-2 and TRBJ2-3, is EAGVAQSPRYKIIEKRQSVAFWCNPISGHATLYWYQQILGQGPKLLIQFQNNGVVDDSQLPKDRFSAERLKGVDSTLKIQPAKLEDSAVYLCASSDPLGQGSSDTQYFGPGTRLTVL.